Listed below are T cell receptor beta chains from one sample, sequenced in a study of blood T cell repertoires in COVID-19. Sequencing used immunoSEQ multiplex PCR; TCRdb keeps in-frame clones, though not all of them. The sample lists roughly 230,000 clones, around 92% occurring once. Sequences were obtained from PBMCs or T cells enriched from blood (not recorded which). All receptors derive from a woman in her twenties or thirties with acute COVID-19. The CDR3 runs from the conserved cysteine through the conserved F or W. The D gene is left open where the match is weak. The size of a clone is reported for some rows only, either as once, few or many, or as a class for expanded clones.

size	V	J	D	CDR3	DNA
NA	TRBV30	TRBJ1-1	TRBD1	CAWSVRDSLNTFF	TGTGCCTGGAGTGTACGGGACAGTCTCAACACTTTCTTT
NA	TRBV18	TRBJ1-5	TRBD1	CASSHPGQGNEAQHF	TGTGCCAGCTCCCACCCGGGACAGGGGAACGAAGCCCAGCATTTT
NA	TRBV9	TRBJ1-4	NA	CASSVADGELEKLFF	TGTGCCAGCAGCGTAGCTGACGGGGAGCTGGAAAAACTGTTTTTT
NA	TRBV4-2	TRBJ1-1	NA	CASSEQGNTEAFF	TGTGCCAGCAGCGAACAGGGGAACACTGAAGCTTTCTTT
NA	TRBV19	TRBJ1-2	NA	CASSSRQTRLDGYTF	TGTGCCAGTAGTTCCCGACAAACAAGGCTGGATGGCTACACCTTC
NA	TRBV18	TRBJ2-5	NA	CASSPLGQGQETQYF	TGTGCCAGCTCACCACTCGGGCAGGGACAAGAGACCCAGTACTTC
NA	TRBV2	TRBJ1-2	TRBD1	CASRGQGLVGYTF	TGTGCCAGCAGGGGACAGGGTCTAGTCGGCTACACCTTC
NA	TRBV6-5	TRBJ2-1	TRBD2	CASSYSILQGGDEQFF	TGTGCCAGCAGTTATTCAATTCTTCAGGGAGGGGATGAGCAGTTCTTC
NA	TRBV18	TRBJ1-1	NA	CASSPPPTVNTEAFF	TGTGCCAGCTCACCACCTCCGACAGTGAACACTGAAGCTTTCTTT
NA	TRBV14	TRBJ2-1	TRBD1	CASSQIRQGRQFF	TGTGCCAGCAGCCAAATCCGACAGGGAAGGCAGTTCTTC
NA	TRBV4-2	TRBJ2-7	NA	CASSQDWGQGQIVYEQYF	TGTGCCAGCAGCCAAGATTGGGGTCAGGGACAAATCGTGTACGAGCAGTACTTC
NA	TRBV9	TRBJ1-1	NA	CASSALGDTEAFF	TGTGCCAGCAGCGCATTAGGGGACACTGAAGCTTTCTTT
NA	TRBV7-2	TRBJ2-3	NA	CASSRPRSGTATADTQYF	TGTGCCAGCAGCCGCCCGAGGTCTGGGACTGCCACCGCAGATACGCAGTATTTT
NA	TRBV30	TRBJ2-3	TRBD2	CAHLGSGGPLTQYF	TGTGCGCACCTGGGGAGCGGGGGGCCCCTTACGCAGTATTTT
once	TRBV7-3	TRBJ2-7	NA	CASSQGGIPPYEQYF	TGTGCCAGCAGCCAGGGGGGAATCCCCCCCTACGAGCAGTACTTC
NA	TRBV11-2	TRBJ1-1	NA	CASSYQGPFDTEAFF	TGTGCCAGCAGCTACCAGGGTCCCTTCGACACTGAAGCTTTCTTT
NA	TRBV19	TRBJ2-2	TRBD1	CASSILGGAANTGELFF	TGTGCCAGTAGTATTCTAGGGGGCGCGGCAAACACCGGGGAGCTGTTTTTT
NA	TRBV3-1/TRBV3-2	TRBJ1-4	NA	CASSHVASNEKLFF	TGTGCCAGCAGCCATGTAGCCTCTAATGAAAAACTGTTTTTT
NA	TRBV5-1	TRBJ1-6	NA	CASSHTRNSPLHF	TGCGCCAGCAGCCATACGCGGAATTCACCCCTCCACTTT
NA	TRBV2	TRBJ1-1	NA	CASRVFRGNTEAFF	TGTGCCAGCAGGGTTTTCAGGGGGAACACTGAAGCTTTCTTT
NA	TRBV28	TRBJ1-5	NA	CASSSPGANQPQHF	TGTGCCAGCAGTTCCCCAGGCGCCAATCAGCCCCAGCATTTT
NA	TRBV19	TRBJ2-5	TRBD1	CASSIEDRVETQYF	TGTGCCAGTAGTATAGAGGACAGGGTGGAGACCCAGTACTTC
NA	TRBV6-5	TRBJ2-5	NA	CASSYLRQVQETQYF	TGTGCCAGCAGTTATCTTCGACAGGTACAAGAGACCCAGTACTTC
NA	TRBV5-1	TRBJ1-4	NA	CASSSEGTSGKLFF	TGCGCCAGCAGCTCCGAGGGCACATCGGGAAAACTGTTTTTT
NA	TRBV5-4	TRBJ2-2	TRBD1	CASSLPDRGYTGELFF	TGTGCCAGCAGCTTGCCGGACAGGGGGTACACCGGGGAGCTGTTTTTT
NA	TRBV30	TRBJ1-5	TRBD1	CAWSVRDRGRQPQHF	TGTGCCTGGAGTGTACGGGACAGGGGTCGTCAGCCCCAGCATTTT
NA	TRBV28	TRBJ1-1	NA	CASSLWAENTEAFF	TGTGCCAGCAGTTTATGGGCCGAGAACACTGAAGCTTTCTTT
NA	TRBV4-3	TRBJ1-4	NA	CASSQELGPTNEKLFF	TGCGCCAGCAGCCAAGAACTGGGGCCAACTAATGAAAAACTGTTTTTT
NA	TRBV14	TRBJ1-2	TRBD1	CASSQGGQAANYGYTF	TGTGCCAGCAGCCAGGGGGGACAGGCTGCTAACTATGGCTACACCTTC
NA	TRBV9	TRBJ2-7	TRBD2	CASSPGGPSSYEQYF	TGTGCCAGCAGCCCGGGGGGGCCGAGCTCCTACGAGCAGTACTTC
NA	TRBV29-1	TRBJ2-7	NA	CSVVVGGQYF	TGCAGCGTTGTGGTCGGGGGTCAGTACTTC
NA	TRBV6-2/TRBV6-3	TRBJ2-5	NA	CASSSSNIPGLGQETQYF	TGTGCCAGCAGTTCCTCTAACATACCGGGACTGGGACAAGAGACCCAGTACTTC
NA	TRBV14	TRBJ2-1	NA	CASSYSSNWYNEQFF	TGTGCCAGCAGCTACTCTAGCAACTGGTACAATGAGCAGTTCTTC
NA	TRBV5-4	TRBJ2-5	NA	CASSSLWEKETQYF	TGTGCCAGCAGCTCCCTTTGGGAGAAAGAGACCCAGTACTTC
NA	TRBV19	TRBJ1-1	TRBD1	CASGEGAGAEAFF	TGTGCCAGTGGAGAGGGGGCCGGGGCTGAAGCTTTCTTT
once	TRBV29-1	TRBJ2-5	NA	CSARRGQETQYF	TGCAGCGCAAGACGGGGTCAAGAGACCCAGTACTTC
NA	TRBV2	TRBJ2-1	NA	CASKDSSYNEQFF	TGTGCCAGTAAGGACAGCTCCTACAATGAGCAGTTCTTC
few	TRBV2	TRBJ2-7	TRBD1	CASSGPTGGRYEQYF	TGTGCCAGCAGTGGACCGACAGGGGGTCGGTACGAGCAGTACTTC
NA	TRBV4-2	TRBJ1-2	NA	CASSQGEGDYGYTF	TGTGCCAGCAGCCAAGGAGAGGGGGACTATGGCTACACCTTC
NA	TRBV9	TRBJ1-4	NA	CASSPQSDSYEKLFF	TGTGCCAGCAGCCCCCAATCGGACTCCTATGAAAAACTGTTTTTT
NA	TRBV3-1/TRBV3-2	TRBJ2-3	NA	CASSQEPAGLTDTQYF	TGTGCCAGCAGCCAAGAGCCAGCGGGCTTGACAGATACGCAGTATTTT
NA	TRBV5-1	TRBJ1-1	NA	CASSLGVANTEAFF	TGCGCCAGCAGCTTGGGAGTAGCTAACACTGAAGCTTTCTTT
NA	TRBV11-2	TRBJ1-5	TRBD1	CASSSTTGEGQPQHF	TGTGCCAGCAGCTCGACGACAGGGGAGGGTCAGCCCCAGCATTTT
NA	TRBV28	TRBJ2-5	TRBD1	CASRFRDRETQYF	TGTGCCAGCAGATTCCGGGACAGGGAGACCCAGTACTTC
NA	TRBV4-3	TRBJ2-2	NA	CASSQFGAAGELFF	TGCGCCAGCAGCCAATTCGGTGCGGCCGGGGAGCTGTTTTTT
NA	TRBV7-2	TRBJ1-3	NA	CASSSGENTIYF	TGTGCCAGCAGCTCCGGGGAGAACACCATATATTTT
NA	TRBV28	TRBJ2-7	NA	CASTLANPYEQYF	TGTGCCAGCACCTTAGCCAATCCCTACGAGCAGTACTTC
NA	TRBV9	TRBJ1-3	NA	CASSSTGTRNTIYF	TGTGCCAGCAGCTCAACAGGGACCAGAAACACCATATATTTT
NA	TRBV4-1	TRBJ2-2	NA	CASSQEVQSNTGELFF	TGCGCCAGCAGCCAAGAGGTCCAGTCCAACACCGGGGAGCTGTTTTTT